A selection of T cell receptor beta chains follows, all from one sample in a study of blood T cells in healthy people across ages. TCRdb fed the 5' RACE reads into MiXCR, producing one record per CDR3 protein. The sample lists some 1 million distinct CDR3 sequences; 40% to 55% were seen once. Source material: blood. The receptors come from a woman aged 55-69 years in good health. CDR3s include the opening cysteine and the closing phenylalanine or tryptophan. The D gene is left open where the match is weak. The listing skips clone size in some rows; elsewhere it reads once, few, many or a size class.

v_call: TRBV7-2
clone_size: once
d_call: .
j_call: TRBJ2-3
cdr3_nt: TGTGCCAGCAGCTTAAATTCAGTCCCCCCAAACACAGATACGCAGTATTTT
cdr3_aa: CASSLNSVPPNTDTQYF

v_call: TRBV12-3/TRBV12-4
clone_size: .
d_call: TRBD1
j_call: TRBJ2-1
cdr3_nt: TGTGCCAGCAGTTTCGGACAGGGGCCAGGGAATGAGCAGTTCTTC
cdr3_aa: CASSFGQGPGNEQFF

v_call: TRBV27
clone_size: .
d_call: .
j_call: TRBJ2-5
cdr3_nt: TGTGCCAGCAGTTGGGGACGAACAAACAATGAGCAGTACTTC
cdr3_aa: CASSWGRTNNEQYF

v_call: TRBV9
clone_size: .
d_call: .
j_call: TRBJ2-1
cdr3_nt: TGTGCCAGCAGCGTAGGACCGGCAGAGGCCCAGTTCTTC
cdr3_aa: CASSVGPAEAQFF

v_call: TRBV12-3/TRBV12-4
clone_size: many
d_call: .
j_call: TRBJ2-7
cdr3_nt: TGTGCCAGCAGTTCGTACGGGGAGCAGTACTTC
cdr3_aa: CASSSYGEQYF

v_call: TRBV3-1
clone_size: once
d_call: .
j_call: TRBJ2-5
cdr3_nt: TGTGCCAGCAGCCAGAGGCTGGGAGAGACCCAGTACTTC
cdr3_aa: CASSQRLGETQYF

v_call: TRBV20-1
clone_size: .
d_call: .
j_call: TRBJ2-4
cdr3_nt: TGCAGTCGCCACGAACACCTCAAAAACATTCAGTACTTC
cdr3_aa: CSRHEHLKNIQYF

v_call: TRBV20-1
clone_size: .
d_call: TRBD2
j_call: TRBJ2-1
cdr3_nt: TGCAGTGCTAGACCCAGTACTAGCGGGAGTTGGGATGAGCAGTTCTTC
cdr3_aa: CSARPSTSGSWDEQFF

v_call: TRBV20-1
clone_size: .
d_call: .
j_call: TRBJ2-4
cdr3_nt: TGCAGTGCTAGAGATCCACTCCAGGCTGACAAAAACATTCAGTACTTC
cdr3_aa: CSARDPLQADKNIQYF

v_call: TRBV21-1
clone_size: .
d_call: .
j_call: TRBJ2-7
cdr3_nt: TGTGCCAGCAGCAAAGGGCCGGATTTCTCCTACGAGCAGTACTTC
cdr3_aa: CASSKGPDFSYEQYF

v_call: TRBV5-1
clone_size: .
d_call: TRBD2
j_call: TRBJ2-4
cdr3_nt: TGCGCCAGCAGTCCTCTTGGGACTATCGGGATAGCCAAAAACATTCAGTACTTC
cdr3_aa: CASSPLGTIGIAKNIQYF

v_call: TRBV11-2
clone_size: .
d_call: .
j_call: TRBJ2-1
cdr3_nt: TGTGCCAGCAGCTTAGATAACTGGCTCCGCAATGAGCAGTTCTTC
cdr3_aa: CASSLDNWLRNEQFF

v_call: TRBV10-3
clone_size: .
d_call: TRBD2
j_call: TRBJ2-1
cdr3_nt: TGTGCCATCAGTGTTACTAGCGGGAGAGGCTACAATGAGCAGTTCTTC
cdr3_aa: CAISVTSGRGYNEQFF

v_call: TRBV29-1
clone_size: many
d_call: TRBD1
j_call: TRBJ1-2
cdr3_nt: TGCAGCGTTGAAGGGACAGGGGAAAACTATGGCTACACCTTC
cdr3_aa: CSVEGTGENYGYTF

v_call: TRBV28
clone_size: .
d_call: TRBD2
j_call: TRBJ2-4
cdr3_nt: TGTGCCGGCAGTTCCCTCACTAGCGGGGGCTCGAACATTCAGTACTTC
cdr3_aa: CAGSSLTSGGSNIQYF

v_call: TRBV20-1
clone_size: few
d_call: TRBD1
j_call: TRBJ2-5
cdr3_nt: TGCAGTGCCCGACAGGGTCATCAAGAGACCCAGTACTTC
cdr3_aa: CSARQGHQETQYF

v_call: TRBV6-1
clone_size: few
d_call: TRBD1
j_call: TRBJ1-5
cdr3_nt: TGTGCCAGCAGTGAAGCCGGACAGGGAAATCAGCCCCAGCATTTT
cdr3_aa: CASSEAGQGNQPQHF

v_call: TRBV28
clone_size: few
d_call: TRBD2
j_call: TRBJ2-3
cdr3_nt: TGTGCCAGCTGCAAGACTAGCGGGAGCACAGATACGCAGTATTTT
cdr3_aa: CASCKTSGSTDTQYF

v_call: TRBV9
clone_size: .
d_call: .
j_call: TRBJ2-7
cdr3_nt: TGTGCCAGCAGCCCACCTTCTGGCGAGCAGTACTTC
cdr3_aa: CASSPPSGEQYF

v_call: TRBV6-5
clone_size: few
d_call: .
j_call: TRBJ2-2
cdr3_nt: TGTGCCAGCAGTTCGGCCGGGGAGCTGTTTTTT
cdr3_aa: CASSSAGELFF

v_call: TRBV6-6
clone_size: .
d_call: TRBD2
j_call: TRBJ2-1
cdr3_nt: TGTGCCAGCAGTTACCCCCTAGCGGGAGCGGGGAATGAGCAGTTCTTC
cdr3_aa: CASSYPLAGAGNEQFF

v_call: TRBV12-3/TRBV12-4
clone_size: .
d_call: .
j_call: TRBJ2-1
cdr3_nt: TGTGCCAGCAGTTCAAGCCGGTGGGAGCAGTTCTTC
cdr3_aa: CASSSSRWEQFF

v_call: TRBV5-1
clone_size: few
d_call: .
j_call: TRBJ1-2
cdr3_nt: TGCGCCAGCAGCTCACAACCGACCGCTAACTATGGCTACACCTTC
cdr3_aa: CASSSQPTANYGYTF

v_call: TRBV9
clone_size: few
d_call: TRBD2
j_call: TRBJ2-1
cdr3_nt: TGTGCCAGCGGGACTAGCGGGACCTCCTACAATGAGCAGTTCTTC
cdr3_aa: CASGTSGTSYNEQFF